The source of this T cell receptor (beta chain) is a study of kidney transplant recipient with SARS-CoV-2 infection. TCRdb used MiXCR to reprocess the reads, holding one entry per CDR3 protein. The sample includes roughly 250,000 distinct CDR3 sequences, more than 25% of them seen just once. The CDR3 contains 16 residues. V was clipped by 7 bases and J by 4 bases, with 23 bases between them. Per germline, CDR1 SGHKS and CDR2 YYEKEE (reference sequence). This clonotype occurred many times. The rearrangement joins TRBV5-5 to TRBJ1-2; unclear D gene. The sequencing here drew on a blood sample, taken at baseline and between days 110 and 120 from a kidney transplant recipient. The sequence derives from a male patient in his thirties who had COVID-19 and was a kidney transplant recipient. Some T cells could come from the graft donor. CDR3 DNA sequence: TGTGCCAGCGTCAGGTGTGTCTCGCGAAAGACCTATGGCTACACCTTC. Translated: CASVRCVSRKTYGYTF.